The entry below describes one TCR beta chain. The data were obtained in a study of blood T cell repertoires in COVID-19. Overall study context: PBMCs, B-cell-depleted T cells, or T cells were the source of the cDNA or gDNA that made up the material.

Clones were sequenced by immunoSEQ multiplex PCR, and TCRdb holds only the in-frame ones, with some missing. The sample consists of a few hundred thousand clones, roughly 90% of them appearing once. The TCR was taken from a young man with acute COVID-19. The sequenced sample was PBMCs or T cells enriched from blood (not recorded which).

The CDR3: CASSYPDRDGYTF. The DNA for the CDR3 is TGTGCCAGCAGTTACCCGGACAGGGATGGCTACACCTTC. The chain recombines TRBV6-5 with TRBJ1-2; TRBD1 matches at 8 bases. CDR1 MNHEY and CDR2 SVGAGI come from the germline V gene. This CDR3 comprises 13 residues. The trim removed 2 bases at V and 6 bases at J, leaving 2 bases unmatched.